This T cell receptor (beta chain) was recovered during a study of blood T cells in healthy people across ages. PCR was performed a second time for 7 to 11 cycles using a sample-barcoded 5' primer and a J-beta primer mix. TCRdb itself ran the 5' RACE reads through MiXCR, one entry per CDR3 protein. The data show over 1,200,000 distinct CDR3 sequences, approximately 60% seen once. This clonotype was picked up a small number of times. Material for sequencing was blood. This receptor was taken from a man aged 18 to 35 in good health.

CDR3 bases: TGCAGTGCGGACAGTATCGCCCGTCCTAATAATTCACCCCTCCACTTT. This translates into CSADSIARPNNSPLHF. V is TRBV20-1 and J is TRBJ1-6; weak D call: TRBD1 (6 bases). CDR3 length equals 16 residues. Trimming took 6 bases from V and 5 from J, leaving 20 bases between them. The V gene's germline CDR1 is DFQATT and CDR2 SNEGSKA (reference sequence).